This entry lists 5 T cell receptor beta chains sequenced from one sample in a study of early T cells in non-severe SARS-CoV-2 infection. TCRdb analysed the 5' RACE reads with MiXCR anew, one entry per CDR3 protein. The profile shows 95,000 to 100,000 distinct CDR3 sequences, roughly 11% of them singletons. The source material was whole blood. The receptors originated from an adult who was a healthcare worker with PCR-confirmed SARS-CoV-2 infection or an uninfected control (not recorded which).

This clonotype appeared a few times. The chain has TRBV19 and TRBJ2-7, with a weak D call TRBD1 (6 bases). The CDR3 is 15 amino acids. CDR1 is LNHDA, CDR2 SQIVND, per germline (reference sequence). Trimming left V 5 bases short and J 0 bases short, with 14 bases between. The CDR3 sequence is CASSVKGTNSYEQYF. As DNA, the CDR3 is TGTGCCAGTAGTGTGAAAGGGACAAACTCCTACGAGCAGTACTTC.

This clonotype was counted many times. The CDR3 DNA follows: TGCAGTGCTAGAGTGGGGACAGGGTTAGATACGCAGTATTTT. Protein: CSARVGTGLDTQYF. The rearrangement links TRBV20-1 to TRBJ2-3; 9 nucleotides agree with TRBD1. Germline V lookup: CDR1 DFQATT, CDR2 SNEGSKA (reference sequence). The length of the CDR3 is 14 residues. V gave up 1 base and J gave up 5 bases; unmatched junction bases: 4.

This clonotype was seen more than once but under ten times. The V gene is TRBV6-6, the J gene TRBJ2-1; 10 bases line up with TRBD2. V lost 7 bases to trimming and J lost 2 bases; unmatched junction nucleotides: 5. Germline CDR1 MNHNY, CDR2 SVGAGI (reference sequence). The CDR3 totals 15 residues. For the CDR3, the DNA is TGTGCCAGCATTCTAGCGGGAGTGACCTACAATGAGCAGTTCTTC. It is translated as CASILAGVTYNEQFF.

This clonotype was counted at least ten times. V usage is TRBV18 and J usage is TRBJ1-1; possible D gene TRBD1, 5 bases. The CDR3 length is 15 residues. Trimming shortened V by 4 bases and J by 1 base, and 13 bases separated the two germline ends. CDR1 KGHSH and CDR2 LQKENI come from the germline V gene. The CDR3 loop is CASSLRSGTNTEAFF. CDR3 in DNA: TGTGCCAGCTCACTTCGATCGGGGACGAACACTGAAGCTTTCTTT.

Only a few counts were recorded for this clonotype. This CDR3 is CASSLRVGEQFF. The DNA of the CDR3 is TGTGCCAGCAGCTTGAGGGTAGGTGAGCAGTTCTTC. This chain connects TRBV5-5 to TRBJ2-1; no clear D gene. Germline CDR1 and CDR2: SGHKS and YYEKEE (reference sequence). Trimming removed 1 base at V and 9 bases at J, with 8 bases between. This CDR3 comprises 12 residues.